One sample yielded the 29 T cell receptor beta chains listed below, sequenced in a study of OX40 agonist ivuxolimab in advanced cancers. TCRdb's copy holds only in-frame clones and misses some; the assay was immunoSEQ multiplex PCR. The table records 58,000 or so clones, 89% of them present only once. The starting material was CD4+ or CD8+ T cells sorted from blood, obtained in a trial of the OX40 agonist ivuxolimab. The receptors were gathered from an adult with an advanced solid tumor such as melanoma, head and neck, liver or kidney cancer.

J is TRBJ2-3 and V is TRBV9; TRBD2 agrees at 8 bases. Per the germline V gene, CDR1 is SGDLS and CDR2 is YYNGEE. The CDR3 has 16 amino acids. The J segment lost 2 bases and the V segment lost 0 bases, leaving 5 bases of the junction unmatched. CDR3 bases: TGTGCCAGCAGCGTAGATTTAGCGGGACCCACAGATACGCAGTATTTT. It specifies CASSVDLAGPTDTQYF.

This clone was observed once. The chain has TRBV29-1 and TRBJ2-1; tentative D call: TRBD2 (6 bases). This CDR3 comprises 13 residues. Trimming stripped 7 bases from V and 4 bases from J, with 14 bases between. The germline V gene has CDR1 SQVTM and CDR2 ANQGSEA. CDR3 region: CSGDGSSYNEQFF. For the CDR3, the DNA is TGCAGCGGGGACGGGAGTAGTTACAATGAGCAGTTCTTC.

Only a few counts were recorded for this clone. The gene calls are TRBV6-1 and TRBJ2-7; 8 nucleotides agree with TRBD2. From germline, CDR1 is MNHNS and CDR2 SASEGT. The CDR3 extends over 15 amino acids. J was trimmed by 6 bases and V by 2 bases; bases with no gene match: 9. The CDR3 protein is CASSEWASGRSEQYF. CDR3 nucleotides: TGTGCCAGCAGTGAATGGGCTAGCGGGCGTAGCGAGCAGTACTTC.

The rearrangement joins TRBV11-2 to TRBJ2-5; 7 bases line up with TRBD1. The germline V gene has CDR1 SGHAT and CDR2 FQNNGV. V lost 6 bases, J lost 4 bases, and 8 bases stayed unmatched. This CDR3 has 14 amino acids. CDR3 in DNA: TGTGCCAGCAGGAGCACAGGGGCGCGAGAGACCCAGTACTTC. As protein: CASRSTGARETQYF. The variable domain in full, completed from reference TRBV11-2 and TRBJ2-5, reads EAGVAQSPRYKIIEKRQSVAFWCNPISGHATLYWYQQILGQGPKLLIQFQNNGVVDDSQLPKDRFSAERLKGVDSTLKIQPAKLEDSAVYLCASRSTGARETQYFGPGTRLLVL.

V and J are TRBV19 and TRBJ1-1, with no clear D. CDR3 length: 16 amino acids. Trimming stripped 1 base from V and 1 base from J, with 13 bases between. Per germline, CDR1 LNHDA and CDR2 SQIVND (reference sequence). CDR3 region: CASSIVVVAANTEAFF. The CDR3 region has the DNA TGTGCCAGTAGTATAGTGGTTGTGGCAGCGAACACTGAAGCTTTCTTT.

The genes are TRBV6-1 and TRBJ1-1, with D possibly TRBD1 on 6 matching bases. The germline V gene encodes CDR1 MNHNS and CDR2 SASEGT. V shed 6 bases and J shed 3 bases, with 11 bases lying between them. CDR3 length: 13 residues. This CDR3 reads CASRETGDTEAFF. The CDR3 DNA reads TGTGCCAGCAGGGAGACAGGAGACACTGAAGCTTTCTTT.

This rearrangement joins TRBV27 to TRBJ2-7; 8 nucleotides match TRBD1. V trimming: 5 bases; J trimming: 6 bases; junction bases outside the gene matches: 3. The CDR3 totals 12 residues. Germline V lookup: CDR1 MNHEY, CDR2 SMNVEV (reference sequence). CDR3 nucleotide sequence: TGTGCCAGCAGTGGACAGGGTGTCGAGCAGTACTTC. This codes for CASSGQGVEQYF.

The CDR3 reads CAGQGRYGYTF. In DNA form, the CDR3 reads TGTGCCGGACAAGGACGCTATGGCTACACCTTC. This rearrangement joins TRBV10-3 to TRBJ1-2; TRBD1 might be the D (5 bases). V was cut by 11 bases and J by 4 bases, with 11 bases left in between. The CDR3 has 11 amino acids. Looked up from germline, CDR1 is ENHRY and CDR2 is SYGVKD.

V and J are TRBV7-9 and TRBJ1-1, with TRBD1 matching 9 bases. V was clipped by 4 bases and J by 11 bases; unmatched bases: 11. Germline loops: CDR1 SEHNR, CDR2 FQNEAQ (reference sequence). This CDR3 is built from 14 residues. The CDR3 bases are TGTGCCAGCAGCTCAGTCCCGGGACAGGGTTGGGCTTTCTTT. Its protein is CASSSVPGQGWAFF. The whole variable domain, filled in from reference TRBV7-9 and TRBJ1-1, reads DTGVSQNPRHKITKRGQNVTFRCDPISEHNRLYWYRQTLGQGPEFLTYFQNEAQLEKSRLLSDRFSAERPKGSFSTLEIQRTEQGDSAMYLCASSSVPGQGWAFFGQGTRLTVV.

The CDR3 coding sequence is TGTGCCAGCAGCCTCTATGAGAGCTCTGGGGCCAACGTCCTGACTTTC. It is translated as CASSLYESSGANVLTF. This chain uses TRBV28 with TRBJ2-6; D gene ambiguous. V lost 6 bases and J 0 bases, leaving 12 bases between the germline ends. The CDR3 has 16 residues. Germline values: CDR1 MDHEN, CDR2 SYDVKM.

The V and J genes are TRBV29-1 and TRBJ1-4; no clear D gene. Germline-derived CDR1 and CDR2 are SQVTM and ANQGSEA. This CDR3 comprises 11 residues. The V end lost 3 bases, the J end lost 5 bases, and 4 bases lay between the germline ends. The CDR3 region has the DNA TGCAGCGTTGACCTCAATGAAAAACTGTTTTTT. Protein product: CSVDLNEKLFF.

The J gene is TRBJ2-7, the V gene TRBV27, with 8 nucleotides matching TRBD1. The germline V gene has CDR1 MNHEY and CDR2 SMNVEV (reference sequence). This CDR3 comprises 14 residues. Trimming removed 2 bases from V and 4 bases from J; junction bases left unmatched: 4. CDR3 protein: CASSLQGAQYEQYF. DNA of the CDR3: TGTGCCAGCAGTTTACAGGGGGCCCAATACGAGCAGTACTTC.

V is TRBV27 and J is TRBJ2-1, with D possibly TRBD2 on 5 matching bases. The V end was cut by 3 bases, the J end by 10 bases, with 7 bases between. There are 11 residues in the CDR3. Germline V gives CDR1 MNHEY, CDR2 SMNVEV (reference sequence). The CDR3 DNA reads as TGTGCCAGCAGTTTCCCGGGAGAGCAGTTCTTC. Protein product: CASSFPGEQFF.

The DNA for the CDR3 is TGTGCCAGCGGCCACAGGGGGCGGGAAGAAAAACTGTTTTTT. Protein sequence: CASGHRGREEKLFF. The chain combines TRBV6-6 with TRBJ1-4; 9 nucleotides match TRBD1. Germline trimming cut 8 bases from V and 8 bases from J; bases unmatched to any gene: 9. CDR1 and CDR2 from the germline V gene are MNHNY and SVGAGI (reference sequence). The CDR3 spans 14 residues.

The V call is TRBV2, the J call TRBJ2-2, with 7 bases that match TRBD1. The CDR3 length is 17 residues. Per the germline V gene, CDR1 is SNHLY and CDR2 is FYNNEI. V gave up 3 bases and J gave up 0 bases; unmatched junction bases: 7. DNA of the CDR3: TGTGCCAGCAGTGAGGACAGGACAAACGCGAACACCGGGGAGCTGTTTTTT. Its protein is CASSEDRTNANTGELFF.

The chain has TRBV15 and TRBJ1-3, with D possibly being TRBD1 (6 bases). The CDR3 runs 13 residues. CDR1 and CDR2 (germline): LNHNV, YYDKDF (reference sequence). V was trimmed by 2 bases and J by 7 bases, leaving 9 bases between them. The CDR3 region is CATSRKGGNTIYF. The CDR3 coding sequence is TGTGCCACCAGCAGAAAAGGGGGGAACACCATATATTTT.

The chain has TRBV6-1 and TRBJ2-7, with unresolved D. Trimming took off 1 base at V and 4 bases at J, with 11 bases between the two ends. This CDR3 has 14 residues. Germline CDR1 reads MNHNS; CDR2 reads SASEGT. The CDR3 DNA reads TGTGCCAGCAGTGAAGGCGGCAGAGGTTACGAGCAGTACTTC. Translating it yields CASSEGGRGYEQYF.

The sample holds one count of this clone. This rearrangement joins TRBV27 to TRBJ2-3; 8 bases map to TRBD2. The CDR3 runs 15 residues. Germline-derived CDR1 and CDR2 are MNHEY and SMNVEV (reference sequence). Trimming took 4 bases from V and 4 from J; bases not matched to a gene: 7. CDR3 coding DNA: TGTGCCAGCAGTTACTTGGGCGGGAGGCCAGATACGCAGTATTTT. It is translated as CASSYLGGRPDTQYF.

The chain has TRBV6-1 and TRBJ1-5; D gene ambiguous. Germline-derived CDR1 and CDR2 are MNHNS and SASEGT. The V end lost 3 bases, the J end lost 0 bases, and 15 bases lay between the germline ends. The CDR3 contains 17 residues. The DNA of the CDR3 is TGTGCCAGCAGTGACCTATCTAGGAGAGATAGCAATCAGCCCCAGCATTTT. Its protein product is CASSDLSRRDSNQPQHF.

CDR3 sequence reads: CASSLATYEQYF. The CDR3 coding sequence is TGTGCCAGCAGCTTGGCCACTTACGAGCAGTACTTC. This chain connects TRBV5-4 to TRBJ2-7; D gene unclear. Germline CDR1 and CDR2: SGHNT and YYREEE (reference sequence). V lost 0 bases and J 4 bases, leaving 5 bases between the germline ends. The CDR3 contains 12 residues.

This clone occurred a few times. CDR3 DNA sequence: TGCGCCAGCAGCCGGGTAGCGGGGGACCGCTACGAGCAGTACTTC. Protein sequence: CASSRVAGDRYEQYF. The chain recombines TRBV5-1 with TRBJ2-7; 9 bases line up with TRBD2. The germline CDR1 and CDR2 sequences are SGHRS and YFSETQ. Trimming removed 4 bases from V and 3 bases from J; junction bases left unmatched: 8. This CDR3 has 15 residues.

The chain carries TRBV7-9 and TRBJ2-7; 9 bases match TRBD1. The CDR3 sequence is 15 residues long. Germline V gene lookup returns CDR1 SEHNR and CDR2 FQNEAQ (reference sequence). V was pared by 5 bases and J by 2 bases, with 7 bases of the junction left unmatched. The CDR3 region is CASSPSDRGPYEQYF. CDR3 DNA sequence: TGTGCCAGCAGCCCGTCGGACAGGGGTCCCTACGAGCAGTACTTC.

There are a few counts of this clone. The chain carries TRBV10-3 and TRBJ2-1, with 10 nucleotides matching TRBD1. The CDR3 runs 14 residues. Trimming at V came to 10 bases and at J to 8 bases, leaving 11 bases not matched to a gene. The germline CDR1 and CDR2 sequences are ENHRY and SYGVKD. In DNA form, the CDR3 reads TGTGCCACTGGGTTGGGACAGGGGAAGGATGAGCAGTTCTTC. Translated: CATGLGQGKDEQFF.

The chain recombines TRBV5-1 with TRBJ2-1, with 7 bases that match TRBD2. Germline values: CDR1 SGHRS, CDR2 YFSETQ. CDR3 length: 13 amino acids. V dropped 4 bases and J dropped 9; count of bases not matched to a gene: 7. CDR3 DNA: TGCGCCAGCAGCCCCGGACTAGAAAGTGAGCAGTTCTTC. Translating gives CASSPGLESEQFF.

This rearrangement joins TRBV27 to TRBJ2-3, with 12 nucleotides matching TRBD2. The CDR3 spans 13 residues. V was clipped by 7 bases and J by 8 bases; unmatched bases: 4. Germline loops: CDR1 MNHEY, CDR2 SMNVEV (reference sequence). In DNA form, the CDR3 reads TGTGCCAGCAACCTAGCGGGGGGGGGTACGCAGTATTTT. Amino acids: CASNLAGGGTQYF.

CDR3 bases: TGTGCCAGCAGCCCAAGGGTCGGGAGCTCCTACGAGCAGTACTTC. Amino acid sequence: CASSPRVGSSYEQYF. The chain uses TRBV7-6 and TRBJ2-7; D possibly corresponds to TRBD2 (6 bases). The CDR3 spans 15 residues. Germline V gives CDR1 SGHVS, CDR2 FNYEAQ. V lost 5 bases, J lost 0 bases, and 14 bases lay in between.

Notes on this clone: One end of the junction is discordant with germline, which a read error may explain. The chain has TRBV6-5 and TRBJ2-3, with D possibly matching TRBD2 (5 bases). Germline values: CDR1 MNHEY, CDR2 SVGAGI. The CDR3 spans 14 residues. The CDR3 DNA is TGTGCCAGCAGCTCAGCGGACGCCACAGATACACAGTATTTT. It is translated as CASSSADATDTQYF.

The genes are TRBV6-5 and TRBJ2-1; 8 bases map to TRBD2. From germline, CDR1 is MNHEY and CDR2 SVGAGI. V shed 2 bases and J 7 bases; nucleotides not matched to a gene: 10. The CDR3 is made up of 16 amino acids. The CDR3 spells CASSYGSGGEYNEQFF. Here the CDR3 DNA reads TGTGCCAGCAGTTACGGATCGGGAGGGGAATATAATGAGCAGTTCTTC.

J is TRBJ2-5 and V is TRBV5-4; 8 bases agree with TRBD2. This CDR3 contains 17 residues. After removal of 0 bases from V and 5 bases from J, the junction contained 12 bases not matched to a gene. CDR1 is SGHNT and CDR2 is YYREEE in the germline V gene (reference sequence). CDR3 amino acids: CASSLERYRGGQETQYF. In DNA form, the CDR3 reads TGTGCCAGCAGCTTGGAACGTTACCGGGGGGGCCAGGAGACCCAGTACTTC.